The 10 T cell receptor beta chains reported below all come from one sample, sequenced in a study of graft-versus-host responses after intestinal transplantation. These receptors' antigens are unknown. The data were produced by immunoSEQ multiplex PCR, yet TCRdb's version contains in-frame clones alone and is incomplete. The sample lists about 100,000 clones, about 88% occurring once. The sequencing here drew on unstimulated CD4+ T cells sorted from spleen or lymph node cells, taken before transplant. These receptors were obtained from a human donor who was the organ donor for an intestinal transplant.

The chain combines TRBV28 with TRBJ1-4; 7 nucleotides line up with TRBD1. Germline values: CDR1 MDHEN, CDR2 SYDVKM. The CDR3 runs 16 residues. Germline trimming cut 3 bases from V and 4 bases from J; bases unmatched to any gene: 8. CDR3 DNA: TGTGCCAGCAGTTTGAACGACAGGGCCGTTAATGAAAAACTGTTTTTT. This encodes CASSLNDRAVNEKLFF.

The V call is TRBV9, the J call TRBJ2-7, with a tentative D call TRBD1 (5 bases). Germline-derived CDR1 and CDR2 are SGDLS and YYNGEE. The V and J ends lost 2 bases and 0 bases respectively, with 12 bases between them. This CDR3 region has 15 residues. In nucleotides, the CDR3 is TGTGCCAGCAGCGTTGGACATACGAGCTCCTACGAGCAGTACTTC. Encoded protein: CASSVGHTSSYEQYF.

The rearrangement uses TRBV10-3 and TRBJ1-5; D is perhaps TRBD1 (5 bases). The germline V and J ends were trimmed by 4 bases and 3 bases, with 7 bases remaining between them. This CDR3 is 13 amino acids long. CDR1 is ENHRY, CDR2 SYGVKD, per germline. CDR3 sequence: CAISGQSNQPQHF. The CDR3 DNA sequence: TGTGCCATCAGTGGACAGTCCAATCAGCCCCAGCATTTT.

The chain recombines TRBV9 with TRBJ1-1, with D tentatively TRBD1 (6 bases). Per the germline V gene, CDR1 is SGDLS and CDR2 is YYNGEE. This CDR3 is 14 amino acids long. The V end lost 4 bases, the J end lost 4 bases, and 14 bases lay between the germline ends. The CDR3 DNA reads TGTGCCAGCAGCCTGGCGGGGGCGCGCACTGAAGCTTTCTTT. Its translation is CASSLAGARTEAFF.

The chain links TRBV21-1 to TRBJ1-3; TRBD1 was called by the table and not checked on the DNA. TRBV21-1 is an annotated pseudogene. This CDR3 has 15 amino acids. This CDR3 reads CASSKAGTGRNTIYF. The CDR3 nucleotides are TGTGCCAGCAGCAAAGCCGGGACAGGTAGAAACACCATATATTTT.

The gene calls are TRBV15 and TRBJ1-5; D is possibly TRBD1 (5 bases). The V and J ends lost 1 base and 0 bases respectively, with 13 bases between them. Germline V gene lookup returns CDR1 LNHNV and CDR2 YYDKDF (reference sequence). CDR3 size: 17 residues. CDR3 sequence: CATSRAVGGFSNQPQHF. CDR3 DNA: TGTGCCACCAGCAGAGCAGTTGGGGGGTTTAGCAATCAGCCCCAGCATTTT.

The V call is TRBV5-1, the J call TRBJ2-3; 8 positions match TRBD1. The CDR3 is 15 amino acids. Looked up from germline, CDR1 is SGHRS and CDR2 is YFSETQ. Trimming took 4 bases from V and 4 from J; bases not matched to a gene: 8. CDR3 sequence (DNA): TGCGCCAGCAGCATACCTTCAGGGGGCCCAGATACGCAGTATTTT. Encoded protein: CASSIPSGGPDTQYF.

This chain joins TRBV6-5 and TRBJ2-7, with a weak D call TRBD2 (5 bases). CDR1 is MNHEY, CDR2 SVGAGI, per germline. The CDR3 sequence is 11 residues long. The V gene lost 7 bases and the J gene lost 5 bases, with 9 bases spanning the gap. The CDR3 DNA follows: TGTGCCAGCATCCGGGGTCACGAGCAGTACTTC. Its protein is CASIRGHEQYF.

This clone was counted between two and nine times. The rearrangement links TRBV19 to TRBJ1-6; D unclear. Per the germline V gene, CDR1 is LNHDA and CDR2 is SQIVND (reference sequence). V shed 4 bases and J shed 1 base, with 11 bases lying between them. The CDR3 consists of 16 residues. The DNA for the CDR3 is TGTGCCAGTAGTACCTCTACGGAATCCTATAATTCACCCCTCCACTTT. The encoded protein is CASSTSTESYNSPLHF.

V gene TRBV6-1 combines with J gene TRBJ1-6, with D unresolved. Germline V gene data show CDR1 as MNHNS and CDR2 as SASEGT. The V end was cut by 9 bases, the J end by 0 bases, with 9 bases between. This CDR3 region has 14 residues. CDR3 nucleotide sequence: TGTGCCAGAGACATGAGCTCCTATAATTCACCCCTCCACTTT. It is translated as CARDMSSYNSPLHF.